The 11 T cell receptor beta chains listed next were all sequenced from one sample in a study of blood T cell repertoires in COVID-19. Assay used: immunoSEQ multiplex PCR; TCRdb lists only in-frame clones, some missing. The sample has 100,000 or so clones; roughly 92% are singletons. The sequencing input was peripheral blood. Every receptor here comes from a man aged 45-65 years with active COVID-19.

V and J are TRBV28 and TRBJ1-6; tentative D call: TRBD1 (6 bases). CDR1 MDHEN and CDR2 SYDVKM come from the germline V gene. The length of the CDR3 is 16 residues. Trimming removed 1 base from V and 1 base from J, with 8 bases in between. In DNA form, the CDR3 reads TGTGCCAGCAGTTTATTCAGGGGATCCTATAATTCACCCCTCCACTTT. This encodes CASSLFRGSYNSPLHF.

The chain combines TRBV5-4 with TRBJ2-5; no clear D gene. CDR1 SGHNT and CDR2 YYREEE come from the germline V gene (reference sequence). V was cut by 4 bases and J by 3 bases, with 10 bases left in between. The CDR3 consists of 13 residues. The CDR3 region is CASSIQDEETQYF. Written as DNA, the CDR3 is TGTGCCAGCAGCATCCAGGATGAAGAGACCCAGTACTTC.

DNA of the CDR3: TGTGCCTGGAGTGTACTTGGGGGCTCAGTAGACACCATATATTTT. Protein sequence: CAWSVLGGSVDTIYF. The rearrangement uses TRBV30 and TRBJ1-3; TRBD1 might be the D (6 bases). The germline V gene encodes CDR1 GTSNPN and CDR2 SVGIG (reference sequence). The CDR3 has 15 residues. With 0 bases removed from V and 8 bases from J, the gap between germline ends came to 17 bases.

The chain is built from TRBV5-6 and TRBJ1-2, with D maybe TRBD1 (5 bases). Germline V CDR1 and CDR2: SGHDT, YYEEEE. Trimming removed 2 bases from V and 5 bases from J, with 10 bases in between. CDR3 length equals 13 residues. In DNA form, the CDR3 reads TGTGCCAGCAGCTTCGGACACAATTATGGCTACACCTTC. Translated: CASSFGHNYGYTF.

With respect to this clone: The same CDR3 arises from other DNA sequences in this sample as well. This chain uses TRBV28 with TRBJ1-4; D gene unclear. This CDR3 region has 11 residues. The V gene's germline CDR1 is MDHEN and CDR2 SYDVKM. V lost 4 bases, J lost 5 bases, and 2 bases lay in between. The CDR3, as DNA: TGTGCCAGCAGTTCAAATGAAAAACTGTTTTTT. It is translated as CASSSNEKLFF.

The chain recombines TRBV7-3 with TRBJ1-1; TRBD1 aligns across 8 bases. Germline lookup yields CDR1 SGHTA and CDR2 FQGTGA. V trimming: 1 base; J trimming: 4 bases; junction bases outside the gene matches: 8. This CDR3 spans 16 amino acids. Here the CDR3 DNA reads TGTGCCAGCAGCTTAAGGGCAGGGGGCGCGGGCACTGAAGCTTTCTTT. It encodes CASSLRAGGAGTEAFF.

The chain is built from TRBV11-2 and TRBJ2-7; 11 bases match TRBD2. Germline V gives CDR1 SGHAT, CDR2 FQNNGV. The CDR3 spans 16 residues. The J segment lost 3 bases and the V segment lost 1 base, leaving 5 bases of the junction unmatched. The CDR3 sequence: CASSLGPLAGGYEQYF. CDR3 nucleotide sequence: TGTGCCAGCAGCTTAGGTCCCCTAGCGGGAGGCTACGAGCAGTACTTC.

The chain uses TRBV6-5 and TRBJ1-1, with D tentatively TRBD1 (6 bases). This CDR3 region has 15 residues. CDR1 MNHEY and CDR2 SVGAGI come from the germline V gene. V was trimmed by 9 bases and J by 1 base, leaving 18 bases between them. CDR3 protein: CASQTGPGRNTEAFF. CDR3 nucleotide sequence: TGTGCCAGTCAGACAGGACCTGGACGGAACACTGAAGCTTTCTTT.

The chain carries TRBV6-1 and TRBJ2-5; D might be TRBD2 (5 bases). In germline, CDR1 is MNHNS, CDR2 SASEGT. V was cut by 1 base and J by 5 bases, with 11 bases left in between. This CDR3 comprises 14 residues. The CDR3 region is CASSEVGVRETQYF. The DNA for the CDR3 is TGTGCCAGCAGTGAAGTCGGGGTTCGGGAGACCCAGTACTTC.

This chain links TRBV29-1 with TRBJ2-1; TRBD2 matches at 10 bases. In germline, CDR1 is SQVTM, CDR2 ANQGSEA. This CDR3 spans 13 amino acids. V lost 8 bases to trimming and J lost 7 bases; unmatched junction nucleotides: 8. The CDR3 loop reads CSTKTGLANEQFF. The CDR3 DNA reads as TGCAGCACCAAGACGGGACTAGCGAATGAGCAGTTCTTC.

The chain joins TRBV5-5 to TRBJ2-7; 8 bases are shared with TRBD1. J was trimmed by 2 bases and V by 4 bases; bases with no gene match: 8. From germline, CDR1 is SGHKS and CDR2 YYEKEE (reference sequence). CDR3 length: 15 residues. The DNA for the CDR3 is TGTGCCAGCAGCCTCCAGGGGGCCGGAGCCTACGAGCAGTACTTC. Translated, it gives CASSLQGAGAYEQYF.